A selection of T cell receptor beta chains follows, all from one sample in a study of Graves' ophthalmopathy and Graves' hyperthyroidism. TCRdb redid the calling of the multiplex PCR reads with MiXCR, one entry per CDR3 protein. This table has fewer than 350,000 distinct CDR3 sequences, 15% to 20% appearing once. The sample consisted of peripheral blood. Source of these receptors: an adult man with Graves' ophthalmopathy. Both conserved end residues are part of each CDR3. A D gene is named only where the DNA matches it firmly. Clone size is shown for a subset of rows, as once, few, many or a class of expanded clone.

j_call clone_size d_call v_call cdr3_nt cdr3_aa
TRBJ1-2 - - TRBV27 TGTGCCACCGGACACAAGGAACTATCAGGCTACACCTTC CATGHKELSGYTF
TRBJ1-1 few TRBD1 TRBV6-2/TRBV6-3 TGTGCCAGCAGTTACAACAGGGGCGGTGTGGACACTGAAGCTTTCTTT CASSYNRGGVDTEAFF
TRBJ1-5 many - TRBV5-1 TGCGCCAGCAGATTAGGGACGCAGAGCAATCAGCCCCAGCATTTT CASRLGTQSNQPQHF
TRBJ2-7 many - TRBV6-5 TGTGCCAGCAGTTACTCAGTAGGGTTATACGAGCAGTACTTC CASSYSVGLYEQYF
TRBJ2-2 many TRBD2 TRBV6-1 TGTGCCAGCAGGAATAGCGGGAGGGTGAACACCGGGGAGCTGTTTTTT CASRNSGRVNTGELFF
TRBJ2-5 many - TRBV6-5 TGTGCCAGCAGTTACTCGCGGGGAAAAGAGACCCAGTACTTC CASSYSRGKETQYF
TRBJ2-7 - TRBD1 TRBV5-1 TGCGCCAGCAGCTCCCCCGGGACAGCCAACGAGCAGTACTTC CASSSPGTANEQYF
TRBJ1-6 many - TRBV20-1 TGCAGTGTCCAGACAGGACTAAATTCACCCCTCCACTTT CSVQTGLNSPLHF
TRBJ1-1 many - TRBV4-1 TGCGCCAGCAGCCGTTTACCCTTCCCGAACACTGAAGCTTTCTTT CASSRLPFPNTEAFF
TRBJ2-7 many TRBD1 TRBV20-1 TGCAGTGCTAGGGACAGGTTCTACGAGCAGTACTTC CSARDRFYEQYF
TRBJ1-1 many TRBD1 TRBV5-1 TGCGCCAGCAGCCCCGTACAGGGGAGTACTGAAGCTTTCTTT CASSPVQGSTEAFF
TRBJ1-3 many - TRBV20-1 TGCAGTGCTAGAGATGAGGGGGAACCGGAAAACACCATATATTTT CSARDEGEPENTIYF
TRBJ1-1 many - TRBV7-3 TGTGCCAGCAGCCGTCGTGTGAACACTGAAGCTTTCTTT CASSRRVNTEAFF
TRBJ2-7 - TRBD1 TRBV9 TGTGCCAGCAGCCTACAGGGGGTGGGCTACGAGCAGTACTTC CASSLQGVGYEQYF
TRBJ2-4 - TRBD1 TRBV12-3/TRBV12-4 TGTGCCAGCAGTCGGGACAGGGTAAACATTCAGTACTTC CASSRDRVNIQYF
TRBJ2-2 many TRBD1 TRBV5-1 TGCGCCAGCAGGCGGGGCGGACAGGGGGAAACCGGGGAGCTGTTTTTT CASRRGGQGETGELFF
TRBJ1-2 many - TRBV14 TGTGCCAGCAGCCAAGAGGCAGGGGCCGATGGCTACACCTTC CASSQEAGADGYTF
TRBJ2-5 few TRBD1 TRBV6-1 TGTGCCAGCAGTCGCCAGACAGGGGGCCAAGAGACCCAGTACTTC CASSRQTGGQETQYF
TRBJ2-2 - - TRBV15 TGTGCCACCAGCAGAGTTTGGGGTCAGGCCGGGGAGCTGTTTTTT CATSRVWGQAGELFF
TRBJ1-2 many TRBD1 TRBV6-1 TGTGCCAGCACCCGGGGACAGACGTTATATGGCTACACCTTC CASTRGQTLYGYTF
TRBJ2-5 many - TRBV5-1 TGCGCCAGCAGCTCCACAAGGAACTCGCGGGAGACCCAGTACTTC CASSSTRNSRETQYF
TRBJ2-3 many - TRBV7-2 TGTGCCAGCAGCACCCTCGGGACTGCAATAACGCAGTATTTT CASSTLGTAITQYF
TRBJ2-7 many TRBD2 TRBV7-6 TGTGCCAGCAGCTTAGTTGCGCCTAGCGGCTCCTACGAGCAGTACTTC CASSLVAPSGSYEQYF
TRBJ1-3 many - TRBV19 TGTGCCAGTAGTATAGGAGTTCGAGGCAACTCTGGAAACACCATATATTTT CASSIGVRGNSGNTIYF
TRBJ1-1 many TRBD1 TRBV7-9 TGTGCCAGCAGCTTCCAGGGGGAGGTCTTCGACACTGAAGCTTTCTTT CASSFQGEVFDTEAFF
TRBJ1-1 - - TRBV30 TGTGCCTGGAGGGCATTAGGGGAGGTCGAAGCTTTCTTT CAWRALGEVEAFF
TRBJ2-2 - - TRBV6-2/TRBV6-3 TGTGCCAGCAGTTTCCAAAGCACCGGGGAGCTGTTTTTT CASSFQSTGELFF
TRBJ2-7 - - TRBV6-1 TGTGCCAGCAGTGAATCGCACTTCCCGAACGAGCAGTACTTC CASSESHFPNEQYF
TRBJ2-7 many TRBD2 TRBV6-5 TGTGCCAGCAGTCGACTAGCGGGGAGTGAGCAGTACTTC CASSRLAGSEQYF
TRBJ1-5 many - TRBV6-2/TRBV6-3 TGTGCCAGCAGTTACTTGGAGGGTTATACGCAGCCCCAGCATTTT CASSYLEGYTQPQHF
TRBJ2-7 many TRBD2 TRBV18 TGTGCCAGCTCATACACGGGGGGAACCACCCCCTACGAGCAGTACTTC CASSYTGGTTPYEQYF
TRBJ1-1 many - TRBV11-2 TGTGCCAGCAGACAAGATCGGGCAGGCAGAGTGCTAATGAACACTGAAGCTTTCTTT CASRQDRAGRVLMNTEAFF
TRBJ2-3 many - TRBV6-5 TGTGCCAGCAGTTACGGCGGGCCCACAGATACGCAGTATTTT CASSYGGPTDTQYF
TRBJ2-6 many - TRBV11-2 TGTGCCAGCAGCTTTTATACCAGGCACTCTGGGGCCAACGTCCTGACTTTC CASSFYTRHSGANVLTF
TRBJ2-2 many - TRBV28 TGTGCCAGCAAAGAGTACAGGGCGAACACCGGGGAGCTGTTTTTT CASKEYRANTGELFF
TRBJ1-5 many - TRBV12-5 TGTGCTAGTGGTTTCTCAGGGCACAATCAGCCCCAGCATTTT CASGFSGHNQPQHF
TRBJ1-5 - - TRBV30 TGTGCCTGGAGTGTAAAGGGGAGCCAGCCCCAGCATTTT CAWSVKGSQPQHF